The clone carrying this T cell receptor (beta chain) was seen a few times. Each donor was a healthy Caucasian individual from Russia, aged roughly 6 to 100. A minimum of 5 micrograms of total RNA was extracted per sample. For the second PCR, which ran for about 6 to 11 cycles, a sample-barcoded 5' primer and a J-beta primer mix were used. The authors tagged each cDNA molecule using a template-switch adaptor with 12 random nucleotides. TCRdb called the 5' RACE reads again in MiXCR, with one record for every CDR3 protein. This table has about 1.6 million distinct CDR3 sequences, about 31% appearing once. The record originates from a study of blood T cells in healthy people across ages. Germline V CDR1 and CDR2: MNHNS, SASEGT. CDR3 size: 12 residues. The V gene end was trimmed by 6 bases and the J gene end by 6 bases; junction bases not matched to a gene: 3.

Specimen: blood. The chain recombines TRBV6-1 with TRBJ2-7, with 9 nucleotides matching TRBD1. This sequence originates from a woman in her twenties or thirties in good health. CDR3 protein: CASSDRGSEQYF. In nucleotides, the CDR3 is TGTGCCAGCAGCGACAGGGGGAGCGAGCAGTACTTC.